This TCR beta chain derives from a study of T cells in Graves' hyperthyroidism and ophthalmopathy (dated by TCRdb to about 2019). About the investigation overall: Peripheral blood was sampled at the time of initial diagnosis, prior to any treatment. A discovery cohort of about a hundred patients, roughly 45 with Graves' ophthalmopathy and over 55 with stable Graves' hyperthyroidism, was used to find distinguishing TCR V-J signatures. Whether ophthalmopathy could be predicted prospectively was tested in an independent validation cohort made up of 18 to 20 hyperthyroidism patients plus 17 patients who later progressed to ophthalmopathy. For training and testing, the roughly 93 patients in the discovery cohort were randomly divided in a 7:3 ratio. In addition, the study compared T-cell repertoires in thyroid tissue and in blood from six Graves' hyperthyroidism patients. Once sampling was done, hyperthyroidism patients were given methimazole at a starting dose of 30 mg daily, whereas ophthalmopathy patients were given high-dose intravenous methylprednisolone. The paper describes TCR Vbeta CDR3 sequencing of 130 to 150 peripheral blood samples, made up of under 50 ophthalmopathy patients, approximately 76 hyperthyroidism patients and 17 progressor patients. Here is what the overall study found, with its caveats: Sample size was not statistically predetermined, and investigators were not blinded to group allocation. A model built on a 13 V-J signature distinguished ophthalmopathy from stable hyperthyroidism, reaching roughly 88% sensitivity and about 81% specificity in cross-validation and 80%/75% in testing. Blood samples also contained most of the expanded thyroid clonotypes (frequency above 0.001), which suggests that blood repertoires may reflect thyroid immune responses. In validation, the model predicted progression to ophthalmopathy a median of about 5.9 months before onset, with about 64% sensitivity and about 72% specificity.

V is reduced by 4 bases and J by 5 bases, leaving a spacing of 19 bases between them. CDR1 and CDR2 (SGHAT, FQNNGV) derive from the germline V gene. CDR3 length: 16 amino acids, cysteine to phenylalanine. Only the CDR3 DNA stays, 48 bases, in frame from base 1. Ophthalmopathy patients had moderately to severely active disease, Clinical Activity Score of at least 3, NOSPECS grade of at least 4, and duration under 3 months. Any patient with an uncontrolled infection, another autoimmune disease, pregnancy or lactation was excluded. Diagnoses relied on clinical symptoms, serum thyroxine and TRAb, thyroid ultrasound and orbital computed tomography. PBMCs were isolated from 7.5 to 10 ml of fresh peripheral blood by Ficoll-Paque density gradient centrifugation. Trizol reagent was used to extract total RNA, and RNA quality was then checked on an Agilent 2100 Bioanalyzer. This clonotype was counted at least ten times. No antigen is known for it. The record has no base qualities; no much larger clone is one base away.

TCR beta CDR3 regions were amplified from RNA transcripts. For the first round of RT-PCR on the TCR CDR3, the HTBI primer set was used together with the Qiagen OneStep RT-PCR kit. A second multiplex PCR round built the libraries, followed by size selection and purification. The libraries were sequenced on an Illumina HiSeq2000 using paired-end 100 bp reads. The original methods were these. Raw data were processed with SOAPnuke, discarding reads with adapters, uncalled bases, mean Phred below 15, or no exact constant-primer or identifier match. COPE v1.2.5 was used to merge the high-quality paired reads, and each unique nucleotide sequence was defined as a clonotype. MiTCR v1.1 was used to align clonotypes to the IMGT TRBV, TRBD and TRBJ reference segments. The analysis was restricted to V-J combinations with a frequency above 0.0001, which together covered about 99% of the repertoires. The TCS score was defined as the ratio of F50 (clonal expansion) to E x V (chaos), calculated using BLOSUM62-based TCRdist between CDR3 peptides within each V-J. Welch's t-statistics and random forest reduced around 550 V-J features to 13, which were used in a naive Bayes classifier (R e1071). TCRdb's own reprocessing of the public reads used fastp at Q25 and MiXCR and kept productive beta chains. Records with the same CDR3 protein are collapsed into one entry carrying the most frequent genes and DNA. TCRdb's processing, not the authors', yielded these V and J calls. The sample yields about 640,000 distinct CDR3 sequences; around 21% were counted once. The ten largest clonotypes hold 30% to 40% of the sample.

The chain employs TRBV11-2 and TRBJ2-3; TRBD2 is perhaps the D gene, given 6 matching bases. The specimen was blood. The receptor's source is a man aged 25 to 40 with Graves' ophthalmopathy. The sequenced DNA is TGTGCCAGCAGCTGGCCGGACCCTTCGGGAGTAGATACGCAGTATTTT. This is translated as CASSWPDPSGVDTQYF.